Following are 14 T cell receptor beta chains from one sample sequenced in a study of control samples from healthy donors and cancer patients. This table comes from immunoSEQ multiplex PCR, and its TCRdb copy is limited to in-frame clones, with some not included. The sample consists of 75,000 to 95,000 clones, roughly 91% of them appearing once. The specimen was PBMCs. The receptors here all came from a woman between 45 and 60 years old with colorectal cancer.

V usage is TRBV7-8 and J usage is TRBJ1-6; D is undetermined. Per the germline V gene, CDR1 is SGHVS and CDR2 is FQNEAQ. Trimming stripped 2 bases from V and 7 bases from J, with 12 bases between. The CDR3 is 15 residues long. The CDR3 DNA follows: TGTGCCAGCAGCTTACAACGACTGGCGAATTCACCCCTCCACTTT. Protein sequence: CASSLQRLANSPLHF.

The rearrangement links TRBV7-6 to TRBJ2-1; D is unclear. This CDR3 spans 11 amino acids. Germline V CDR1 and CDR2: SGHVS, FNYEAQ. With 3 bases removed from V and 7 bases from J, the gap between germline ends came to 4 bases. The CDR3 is CASSFSNEQFF. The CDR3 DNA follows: TGTGCCAGCAGCTTCTCGAATGAGCAGTTCTTC.

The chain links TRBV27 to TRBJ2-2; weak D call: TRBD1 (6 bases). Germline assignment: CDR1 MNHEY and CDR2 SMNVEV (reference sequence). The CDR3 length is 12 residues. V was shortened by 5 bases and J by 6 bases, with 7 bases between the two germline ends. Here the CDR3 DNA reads TGTGCCAGCAGTCCAGGGGCCGGGGAGCTGTTTTTT. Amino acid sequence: CASSPGAGELFF.

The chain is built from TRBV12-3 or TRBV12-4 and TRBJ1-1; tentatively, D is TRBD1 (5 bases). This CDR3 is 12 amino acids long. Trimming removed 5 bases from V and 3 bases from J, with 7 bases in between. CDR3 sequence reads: CASSLQDTEAFF. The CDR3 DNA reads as TGTGCCAGCAGTCTACAGGACACTGAAGCTTTCTTT.

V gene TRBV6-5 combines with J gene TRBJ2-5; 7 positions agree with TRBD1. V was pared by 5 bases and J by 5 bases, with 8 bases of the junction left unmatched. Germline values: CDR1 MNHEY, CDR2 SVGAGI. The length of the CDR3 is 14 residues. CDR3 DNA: TGTGCCAGCAGTAGGGGACAGAGGTGGGAGACCCAGTACTTC. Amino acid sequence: CASSRGQRWETQYF.

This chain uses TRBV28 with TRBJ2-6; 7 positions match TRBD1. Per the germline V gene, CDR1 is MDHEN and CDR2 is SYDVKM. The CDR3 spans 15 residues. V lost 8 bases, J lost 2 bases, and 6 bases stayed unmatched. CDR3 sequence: CASVPGTAGANVLTF. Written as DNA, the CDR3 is TGTGCCAGCGTACCCGGGACAGCTGGGGCCAACGTCCTGACTTTC.

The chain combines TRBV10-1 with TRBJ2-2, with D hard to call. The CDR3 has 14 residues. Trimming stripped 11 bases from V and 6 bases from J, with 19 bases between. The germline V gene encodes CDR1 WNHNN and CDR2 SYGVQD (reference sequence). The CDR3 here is CAAQDGTSAGELFF. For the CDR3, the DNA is TGCGCCGCCCAAGATGGTACGAGCGCCGGGGAGCTGTTTTTT.

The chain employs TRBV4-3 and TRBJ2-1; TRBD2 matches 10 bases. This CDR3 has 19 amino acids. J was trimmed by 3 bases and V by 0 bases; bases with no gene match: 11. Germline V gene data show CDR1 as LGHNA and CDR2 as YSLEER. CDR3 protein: CASSQEGGSGGANYNEQFF. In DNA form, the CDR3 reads TGCGCCAGCAGCCAAGAAGGCGGAAGCGGGGGGGCGAACTACAATGAGCAGTTCTTC.

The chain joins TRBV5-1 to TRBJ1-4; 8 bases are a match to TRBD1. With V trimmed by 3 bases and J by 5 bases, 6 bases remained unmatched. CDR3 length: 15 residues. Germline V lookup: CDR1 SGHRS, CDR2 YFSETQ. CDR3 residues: CASSYRQGSNEKLFF. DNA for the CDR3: TGCGCCAGCAGCTACCGACAGGGGAGCAATGAAAAACTGTTTTTT.

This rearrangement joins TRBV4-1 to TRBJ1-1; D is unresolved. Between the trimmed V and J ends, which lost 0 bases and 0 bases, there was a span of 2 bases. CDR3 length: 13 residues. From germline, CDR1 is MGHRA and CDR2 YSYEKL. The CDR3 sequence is CASSQDVNTEAFF. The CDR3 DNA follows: TGCGCCAGCAGCCAAGATGTGAACACTGAAGCTTTCTTT.

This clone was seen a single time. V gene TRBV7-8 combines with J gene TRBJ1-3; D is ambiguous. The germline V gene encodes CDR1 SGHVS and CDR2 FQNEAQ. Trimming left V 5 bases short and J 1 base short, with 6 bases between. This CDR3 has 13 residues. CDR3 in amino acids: CASSPVSGNTIYF. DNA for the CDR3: TGTGCCAGCAGCCCCGTGTCTGGAAACACCATATATTTT.

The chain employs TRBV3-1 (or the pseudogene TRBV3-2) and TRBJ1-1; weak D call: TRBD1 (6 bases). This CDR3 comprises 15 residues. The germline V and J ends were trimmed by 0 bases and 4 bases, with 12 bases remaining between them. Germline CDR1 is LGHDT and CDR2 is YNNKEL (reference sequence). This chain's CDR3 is CASSQESQGTTEAFF. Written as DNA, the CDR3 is TGTGCCAGCAGCCAAGAATCCCAGGGGACCACTGAAGCTTTCTTT.

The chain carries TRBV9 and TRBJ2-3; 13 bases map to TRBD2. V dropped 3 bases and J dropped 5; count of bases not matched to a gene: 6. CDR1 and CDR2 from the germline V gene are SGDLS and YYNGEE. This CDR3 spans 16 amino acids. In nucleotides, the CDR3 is TGTGCCAGCAGCGCCCGACTAGCGGGGGGCATAGATACGCAGTATTTT. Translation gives CASSARLAGGIDTQYF.

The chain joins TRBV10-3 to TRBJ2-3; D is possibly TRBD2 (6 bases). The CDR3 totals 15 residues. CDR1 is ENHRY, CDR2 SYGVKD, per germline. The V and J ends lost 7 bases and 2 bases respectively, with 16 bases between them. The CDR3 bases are TGTGCCATCACCGAGGAGGGGCTACCCACAGATACGCAGTATTTT. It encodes CAITEEGLPTDTQYF.